These 18 T cell receptor beta chains were sequenced from one sample in a study of blood T cell repertoires in COVID-19. Measured with immunoSEQ multiplex PCR; TCRdb has only the in-frame clones, and not every one. The sample yields roughly 100,000 clones, 84% seen once. Source material: peripheral blood. Receptor source: a man aged 40-49 years with active or convalescent COVID-19.

This chain links TRBV11-2 with TRBJ2-5; 8 nucleotides line up with TRBD2. This CDR3 comprises 14 residues. J was trimmed by 1 base and V by 5 bases; bases with no gene match: 3. Per the germline V gene, CDR1 is SGHAT and CDR2 is FQNNGV. CDR3 DNA sequence: TGTGCCAGCAGCCACGGGACTAGCCAAGAGACCCAGTACTTC. It yields the protein CASSHGTSQETQYF. The variable domain in full, with the rest retrieved from reference TRBV11-2 and TRBJ2-5, is EAGVAQSPRYKIIEKRQSVAFWCNPISGHATLYWYQQILGQGPKLLIQFQNNGVVDDSQLPKDRFSAERLKGVDSTLKIQPAKLEDSAVYLCASSHGTSQETQYFGPGTRLLVL.

The J gene is TRBJ1-4, the V gene TRBV14; perhaps TRBD1 as D (5 bases). V lost 2 bases, J lost 8 bases, and 12 bases lay in between. CDR1 and CDR2 from the germline V gene are SGHDN and FVKESK. This CDR3 spans 14 amino acids. CDR3 coding DNA: TGTGCCAGCAGCCAATCAGGGATACGCGAAAAACTGTTTTTT. Amino acid sequence: CASSQSGIREKLFF.

A single count supports this clone. Here the CDR3 reads CASSLQASGSTNTGELFF. CDR3 bases: TGTGCCAGCAGCTTGCAGGCTAGCGGGTCAACGAACACCGGGGAGCTGTTTTTT. The V and J genes are TRBV5-4 and TRBJ2-2; 8 bases are a match to TRBD2. The V segment lost 1 base and the J segment 0 bases; nucleotides outside the gene matches: 8. Germline V gives CDR1 SGHNT, CDR2 YYREEE (reference sequence). The CDR3 is 18 residues long.

The chain couples TRBV5-5 to TRBJ2-3; tentative D call: TRBD1 (6 bases). The CDR3 loop spans 13 amino acids. V lost 2 bases to trimming and J lost 5 bases, with 9 bases between them. The germline CDR1 and CDR2 sequences are SGHKS and YYEKEE (reference sequence). CDR3: CASSLQGEDTQYF. The CDR3 DNA reads TGTGCCAGCAGCTTACAGGGCGAAGATACGCAGTATTTT. The full variable domain, completed using reference TRBV5-5 and TRBJ2-3, is DAGVTQSPTHLIKTRGQQVTLRCSPISGHKSVSWYQQVLGQGPQFIFQYYEKEERGRGNFPDRFSARQFPNYSSELNVNALLLGDSALYLCASSLQGEDTQYFGPGTRLTVL.

V and J are TRBV11-2 and TRBJ2-7; D gene unclear. CDR3 length equals 14 residues. Trimming shortened V by 2 bases and J by 2 bases, and 10 bases separated the two germline ends. Germline CDR1 SGHAT, CDR2 FQNNGV. This chain's CDR3 is CASSLFLNTYEQYF. CDR3 sequence (DNA): TGTGCCAGCAGCTTATTCCTTAACACCTACGAGCAGTACTTC.

The V gene is TRBV12-2, the J gene TRBJ1-1; no DNA check was done on the table's D call, TRBD1. TRBV12-2 is noted as a pseudogene. CDR3 length equals 15 residues. CDR3 DNA: TGTGCAAGTCGCTTCTTGGACAGGGGAAACACTGAAGCTTTCTTT. As protein: CASRFLDRGNTEAFF.

This chain uses TRBV30 with TRBJ1-2; tentative D call: TRBD1 (5 bases). The CDR3 contains 14 residues. Germline-derived CDR1 and CDR2 are GTSNPN and SVGIG (reference sequence). With 3 bases removed from V and 8 bases from J, the gap between germline ends came to 19 bases. In DNA, the CDR3 is TGTGCCTGGAGGGGGGGGATTCGTCTATACGGCTACACCTTC. Translating it yields CAWRGGIRLYGYTF.

In its sample, this clone was seen a few times. The chain couples TRBV19 to TRBJ2-7; TRBD1 is a possible D gene (5 bases). Trimming shortened V by 2 bases and J by 7 bases, and 6 bases separated the two germline ends. CDR1 and CDR2 (germline): LNHDA, SQIVND (reference sequence). The CDR3 totals 11 residues. This chain's CDR3 is CASSIRGEQYF. The CDR3 coding sequence is TGTGCCAGTAGTATAAGGGGTGAGCAGTACTTC.

CDR3 nucleotides: TGTGCCAGCAGCTTGGGACAGGTGCTTTATCAGCCCCAGCATTTT. It encodes CASSLGQVLYQPQHF. The chain uses TRBV5-5 and TRBJ1-5; D may be TRBD1 (6 bases). Germline-derived CDR1 and CDR2 are SGHKS and YYEKEE (reference sequence). Trimming pared 0 bases from V and 5 bases from J, leaving 12 bases between. This CDR3 spans 15 amino acids.

The rearrangement uses TRBV18 and TRBJ2-2, with a possible D match to TRBD2 (5 bases). V dropped 6 bases and J dropped 6 bases, with 14 bases sitting between them. There are 14 residues in the CDR3. The germline gives CDR1 KGHSH, CDR2 LQKENI. The CDR3 region has the DNA TGTGCCAGCTCCCCAGCTGGACTGGCCGGGGAGCTGTTTTTT. This encodes CASSPAGLAGELFF.

The table lists this clone with a count of one. The chain uses TRBV9 and TRBJ2-6; perhaps TRBD1 as D (6 bases). The CDR3 has 16 amino acids. The V end was cut by 5 bases, the J end by 0 bases, with 12 bases between. Germline V CDR1 and CDR2: SGDLS, YYNGEE. In nucleotides, the CDR3 is TGTGCCAGCAGAAGAGGGGGTACCTCTGGGGCCAACGTCCTGACTTTC. Translation: CASRRGGTSGANVLTF.

The CDR3, as DNA: TGTGCCAGCAGGTCACCGGGACAGAATTCACCCCTCCACTTT. Its translation: CASRSPGQNSPLHF. V usage is TRBV25-1 and J usage is TRBJ1-6; 7 bases are a match to TRBD1. Germline lookup yields CDR1 MGHDK and CDR2 SYGVNS. Germline trimming cut 6 bases from V and 7 bases from J; bases unmatched to any gene: 6. The CDR3 totals 14 residues.

The V gene is TRBV6-5, the J gene TRBJ2-1; D is possibly TRBD2 (5 bases). Germline CDR1 MNHEY, CDR2 SVGAGI. The CDR3 is made up of 15 amino acids. The V gene lost 6 bases and the J gene lost 4 bases, with 16 bases spanning the gap. The CDR3 nucleotides read TGTGCCAGCAGCCTGTCGGAATCGGGATACAATGAGCAGTTCTTC. Amino acid sequence: CASSLSESGYNEQFF.

This rearrangement joins TRBV27 to TRBJ2-1; D perhaps matches TRBD2 (6 bases). V was trimmed by 4 bases and J by 5 bases, leaving 12 bases between them. CDR1 is MNHEY, CDR2 SMNVEV, per germline (reference sequence). There are 14 residues in the CDR3. The CDR3 protein is CASSSGRENNEQFF. DNA of the CDR3: TGTGCCAGCAGTTCCGGACGGGAGAACAATGAGCAGTTCTTC.

The gene calls are TRBV4-3 and TRBJ1-5; maybe TRBD1 (5 bases). V lost 0 bases, J lost 4 bases, and 10 bases lay in between. This CDR3 has 15 amino acids. CDR1 is LGHNA and CDR2 is YSLEER in the germline V gene. Here the CDR3 reads CASSQDVGPNQPQHF. CDR3 nucleotides: TGCGCCAGCAGCCAAGATGTGGGGCCGAATCAGCCCCAGCATTTT.

The chain links TRBV18 to TRBJ1-5; 7 nucleotides agree with TRBD1. This CDR3 region has 15 residues. CDR1 is KGHSH, CDR2 LQKENI, per germline. After removal of 2 bases from V and 0 bases from J, the junction contained 1 base not matched to a gene. The CDR3 protein is CASSPEGASNQPQHF. CDR3 in DNA: TGTGCCAGCTCACCAGAGGGGGCTAGCAATCAGCCCCAGCATTTT.

The V and J genes are TRBV7-3 and TRBJ2-3, with TRBD2 as a possible D gene (5 bases). Germline assignment: CDR1 SGHTA and CDR2 FQGTGA. With 2 bases removed from V and 7 bases from J, the gap between germline ends came to 13 bases. The CDR3 is 14 residues long. CDR3 sequence: CASSLAGHINTQYF. The CDR3 region has the DNA TGTGCCAGCAGCTTAGCGGGCCACATAAATACGCAGTATTTT. The variable domain in full, completed from reference TRBV7-3 and TRBJ2-3, reads GAGVSQTPSNKVTEKGKYVELRCDPISGHTALYWYRQSLGQGPEFLIYFQGTGAADDSGLPNDRFFAVRPEGSVSTLKIQRTERGDSAVYLCASSLAGHINTQYFGPGTRLTVL.

V usage is TRBV5-6 and J usage is TRBJ2-2, with D possibly being TRBD1 (6 bases). V was trimmed by 8 bases and J by 4 bases, leaving 30 bases between them. Germline V gene sequence: CDR1 SGHDT, CDR2 YYEEEE. This CDR3 has 19 amino acids. The CDR3 here is CASPPVPGARGGGTGELFF. Written as DNA, the CDR3 is TGTGCCAGTCCCCCGGTCCCAGGGGCACGCGGCGGTGGCACCGGGGAGCTGTTTTTT.